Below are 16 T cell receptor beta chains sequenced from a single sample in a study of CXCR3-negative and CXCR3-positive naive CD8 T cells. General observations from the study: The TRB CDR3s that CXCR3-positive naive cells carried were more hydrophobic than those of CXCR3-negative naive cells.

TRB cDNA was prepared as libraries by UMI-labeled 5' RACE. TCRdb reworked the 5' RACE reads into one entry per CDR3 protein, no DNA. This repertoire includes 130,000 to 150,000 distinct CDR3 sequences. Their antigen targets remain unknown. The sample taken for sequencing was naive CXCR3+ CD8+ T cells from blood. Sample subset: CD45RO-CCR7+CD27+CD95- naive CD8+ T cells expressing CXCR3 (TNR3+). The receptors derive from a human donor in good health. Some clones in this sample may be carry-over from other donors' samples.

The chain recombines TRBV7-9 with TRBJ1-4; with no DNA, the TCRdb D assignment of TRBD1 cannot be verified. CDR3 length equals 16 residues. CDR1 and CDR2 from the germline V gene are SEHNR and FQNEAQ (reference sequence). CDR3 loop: CASSPFTGGTNEKLFF. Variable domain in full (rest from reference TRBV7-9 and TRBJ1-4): DTGVSQNPRHKITKRGQNVTFRCDPISEHNRLYWYRQTLGQGPEFLTYFQNEAQLEKSRLLSDRFSAERPKGSFSTLEIQRTEQGDSAMYLCASSPFTGGTNEKLFFGSGTQLSVL.

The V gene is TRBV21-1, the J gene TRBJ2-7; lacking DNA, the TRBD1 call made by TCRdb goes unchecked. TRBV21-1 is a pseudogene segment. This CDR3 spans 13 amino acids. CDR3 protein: CARGAAGGHEQYF.

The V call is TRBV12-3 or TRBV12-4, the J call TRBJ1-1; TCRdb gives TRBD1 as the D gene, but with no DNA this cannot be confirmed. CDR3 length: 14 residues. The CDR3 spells CAIQGWQGNTEAFF.

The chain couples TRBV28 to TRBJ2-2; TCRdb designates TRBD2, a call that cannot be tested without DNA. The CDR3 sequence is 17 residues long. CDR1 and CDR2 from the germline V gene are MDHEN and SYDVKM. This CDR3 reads CASSLSGGGEHTGELFF.

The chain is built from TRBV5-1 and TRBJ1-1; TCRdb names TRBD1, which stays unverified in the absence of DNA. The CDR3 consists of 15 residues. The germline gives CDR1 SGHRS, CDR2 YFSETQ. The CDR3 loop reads CASSFGGQGEPGAFF.

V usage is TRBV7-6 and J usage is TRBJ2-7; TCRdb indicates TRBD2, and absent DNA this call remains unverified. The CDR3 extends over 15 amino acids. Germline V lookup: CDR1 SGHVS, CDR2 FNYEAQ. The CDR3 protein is CASSHPSGVGYEQYF.

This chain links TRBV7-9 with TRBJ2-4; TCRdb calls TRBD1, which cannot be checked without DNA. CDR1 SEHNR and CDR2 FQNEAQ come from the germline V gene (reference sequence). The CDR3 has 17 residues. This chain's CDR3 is CASSLGGAGLAKNIQYF.

The CDR3 here is CSVEDIAHRENYGYTF. The chain joins TRBV29-1 to TRBJ1-2; checking the TCRdb D call of TRBD1 is not possible without DNA. This CDR3 contains 16 residues. Germline values: CDR1 SQVTM, CDR2 ANQGSEA.

CDR3 sequence reads: CASSRDFHNEQFF. The V gene is TRBV27, the J gene TRBJ2-1; TCRdb picks TRBD2, but there is no DNA to check that call. The CDR3 is 13 residues long. CDR1 is MNHEY and CDR2 is SMNVEV in the germline V gene (reference sequence).

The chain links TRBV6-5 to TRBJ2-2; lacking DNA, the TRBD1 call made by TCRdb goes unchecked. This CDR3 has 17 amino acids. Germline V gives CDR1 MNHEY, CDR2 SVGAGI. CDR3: CASSYSMAGAHTGELFF.

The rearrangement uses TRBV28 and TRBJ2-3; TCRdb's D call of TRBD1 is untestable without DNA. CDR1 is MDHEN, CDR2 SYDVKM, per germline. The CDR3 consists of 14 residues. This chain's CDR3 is CASSAGGGTDTQYF.

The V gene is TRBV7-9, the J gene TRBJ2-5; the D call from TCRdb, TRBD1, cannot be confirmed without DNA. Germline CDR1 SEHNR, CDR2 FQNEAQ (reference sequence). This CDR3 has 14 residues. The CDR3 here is CASSPSGAGETQYF.

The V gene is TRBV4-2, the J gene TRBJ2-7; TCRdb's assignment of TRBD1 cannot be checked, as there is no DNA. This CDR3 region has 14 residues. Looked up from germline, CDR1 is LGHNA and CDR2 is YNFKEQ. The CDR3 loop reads CASSPLGASYEQYF.

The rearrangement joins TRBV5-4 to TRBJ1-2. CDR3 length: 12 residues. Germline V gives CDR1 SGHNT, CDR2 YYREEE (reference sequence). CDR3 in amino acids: CASSLSNYGYTF.

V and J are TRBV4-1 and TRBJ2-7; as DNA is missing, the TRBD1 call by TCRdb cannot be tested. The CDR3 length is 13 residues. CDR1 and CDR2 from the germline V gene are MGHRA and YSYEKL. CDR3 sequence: CASSLREPYEQYF.

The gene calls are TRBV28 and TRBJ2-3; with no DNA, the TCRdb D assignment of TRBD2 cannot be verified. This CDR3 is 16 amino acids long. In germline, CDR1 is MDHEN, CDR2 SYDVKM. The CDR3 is CASSVAGGPSTDTQYF.